The rows below give T cell receptor beta chains drawn from one sample of a study of beta chain features in type 1 diabetes. Sequencing was performed with immunoSEQ multiplex PCR; in TCRdb, only in-frame clones are kept and a portion is missing. Among 100,000 to 150,000 clones listed, roughly a sixth were seen once. The specimen was central memory CD4+ T cells from blood. The receptors shown here come from a man between 18 and 29 years old with type 1 diabetes. Each CDR3 is given with its conserved first and last residue.

J,V,CDR3
TRBJ1-4,TRBV29-1,CIVDEPPGEKLFF
TRBJ2-1,TRBV7-9,CASSLAGAYNEQFF
TRBJ1-2,TRBV7-3,CASSQDRYYGYTF
TRBJ2-2,TRBV7-2,CASSLDPLQGGELFF
TRBJ2-3,TRBV7-2,CASSVRGRDTQYF
TRBJ2-3,TRBV2,CASTRSTDTQYF
TRBJ2-5,TRBV18,CASSYQRGETQYF
TRBJ2-5,TRBV30,CAWSGVSGETQYF
TRBJ2-3,TRBV7-9,CASSLGAADTQYF
TRBJ2-3,TRBV11-2,CASSLGLAGAGDTQYF
TRBJ2-6,TRBV23-1,CASSQSGLPPTLAGANVLTF
TRBJ2-5,TRBV7-2,CASSLLGTRGQETQYF
TRBJ1-1,TRBV6-5,CASSYSGSDTEAFF
TRBJ2-1,TRBV7-2,CASSSAASSYNEQFF
TRBJ2-2,TRBV29-1,CSVEGGGVGELFF
TRBJ2-6,TRBV5-1,CASSSNPAPSGANVLTF
TRBJ1-2,TRBV15,CATSRDGQGSTF
TRBJ2-1,TRBV11-3,CASSLMAGDEQFF
TRBJ1-1,TRBV30,CAWSVQGVAFF
TRBJ2-7,TRBV5-1,CASSLVGTGDEQYF
TRBJ2-1,TRBV2,CASSGHNEQFF
TRBJ2-1,TRBV7-9,CASSAFYNEQFF
TRBJ2-4,TRBV30,CAWSPEGTSINIQYF
TRBJ1-1,TRBV25-1,CASTTGKGEAFF
TRBJ2-5,TRBV7-9,CASSLDWTGETQYF
TRBJ1-5,TRBV30,CAWSVGTGGQPQHF
TRBJ2-6,TRBV28,CASSWGTFGANVLTF
TRBJ2-2,TRBV18,CASSYGQDGELFF
TRBJ2-2,TRBV10-3,CAISESQGSGELFF
TRBJ2-3,TRBV28,CASSGTTDTQYF
TRBJ2-7,TRBV6-5,CASSRGQEAGEQYF
TRBJ2-5,TRBV29-1,CSAGGVRSETQYF
TRBJ2-7,TRBV20-1,CSALGSDEQYF
TRBJ2-3,TRBV2,CASQGTDTQYF
TRBJ2-1,TRBV16,CASSQSVGLPNNEQFF
TRBJ1-1,TRBV29-1,CSVEGFMNTEAFF
TRBJ1-5,TRBV5-1,CASSLGTGTGQPQHF
TRBJ2-3,TRBV27,CASSFFASRGQATDTQYF
TRBJ2-3,TRBV29-1,CSVGGGRGGSDTQYF
TRBJ2-1,TRBV4-2,CASSLPSGAYNEQFF
TRBJ1-2,TRBV29-1,CSVRDGSNYGYTF
TRBJ1-5,TRBV30,CACGTGSSSDSNQPQHF
TRBJ2-7,TRBV7-2,CASSLTSHRSYEQYF
TRBJ2-3,TRBV6-5,CASSYNGLGSDTQYF
TRBJ2-5,TRBV6-5,CASSRDRQETQYF
TRBJ1-2,TRBV30,CAWGRDRPYGYTF
TRBJ1-5,TRBV2,CASSEYRTGLQPQHF
TRBJ2-7,TRBV19,CASSSRLGGYEQYF